These T cell receptor beta chains were read from a single sample in a study of blood T cell repertoires in COVID-19. Data came from immunoSEQ multiplex PCR; TCRdb stores just in-frame clones and leaves some out. The data contain hundreds of thousands of clones, roughly 85% of them seen just once; the ten biggest clones take up about 3.6%. Sequenced sample: peripheral blood. The receptors here all came from a woman under 30 with acute or convalescent COVID-19. CDR3s include the opening cysteine and the closing phenylalanine or tryptophan. A D gene is named only where the DNA matches it firmly. For some rows the clone size is stated as once, few or many, or as a class when expanded; others skip it.

TGTGCCAGCAGCCGGCTTGACGGGGATAGCAATCAGCCCCAGCATTTT	CASSRLDGDSNQPQHF	-	-	TRBV3-1/TRBV3-2	TRBJ1-5
TGTGCCAGCAGCTTAGACAGGGGCACCTACGAGCAGTACTTC	CASSLDRGTYEQYF	-	TRBD1	TRBV7-9	TRBJ2-7
TGTGCCAGCAGTTTGGGTGGGGGGATAAGTTACGAGCAGTACTTC	CASSLGGGISYEQYF	-	-	TRBV27	TRBJ2-7
TGTGCCTGGAGTCGGACAGGTGGACAGCCCCAGCATTTT	CAWSRTGGQPQHF	many	TRBD1	TRBV30	TRBJ1-5
TGTGCCAGCAGTTTGACAGGGGAGGGCAATGAGCAGTTCTTC	CASSLTGEGNEQFF	-	-	TRBV27	TRBJ2-1
TGTGCTAGTGCCGGGACAACGAAGGATGGCTACACCTTC	CASAGTTKDGYTF	-	-	TRBV12-5	TRBJ1-2
TGCGCCAGCAGGGGACAGGAAAACTATGGCTACACCTTC	CASRGQENYGYTF	-	TRBD1	TRBV5-1	TRBJ1-2
TGTGCCTGGAGTCTTTACTCTGGGGCCAACGTCCTGACTTTC	CAWSLYSGANVLTF	-	-	TRBV30	TRBJ2-6
TGTGCCAGTAGCCGAAACCCGGGACAGGGAAGCTCCTACGAGCAGTACTTC	CASSRNPGQGSSYEQYF	-	TRBD1	TRBV19	TRBJ2-7
TGTGCCAGCAGCAGGGGGGGGAGTAATTCACCCCTCCACTTT	CASSRGGSNSPLHF	-	-	TRBV7-3	TRBJ1-6
TGTGCCAGCAGCATTACATCATCCTACGAGCAGTACTTC	CASSITSSYEQYF	-	-	TRBV6-5	TRBJ2-7
TGTGCCACCAGTGGCCTATTCACAGATACGCAGTATTTT	CATSGLFTDTQYF	-	-	TRBV24-1	TRBJ2-3
TGTGCCTGGAACCAGATAGCGGGGGTGAACACCGGGGAGCTGTTTTTT	CAWNQIAGVNTGELFF	-	TRBD2	TRBV30	TRBJ2-2
TGTGCCAGCAGCATCCTAGGCCGAGGAGCCAACGTCCTGACTTTC	CASSILGRGANVLTF	-	-	TRBV7-2	TRBJ2-6
TGTGCCAGTAGTAGCGGGACCATTAATTCACCCCTCCACTTT	CASSSGTINSPLHF	-	-	TRBV19	TRBJ1-6
TGTGCCAGCAGTGACCCCGGGACAGGGAACTATGGCTACACCTTC	CASSDPGTGNYGYTF	-	TRBD1	TRBV28	TRBJ1-2
TGTGCCATCAGTGTGGGTGAGGAAACTGAAGCTTTCTTT	CAISVGEETEAFF	-	-	TRBV10-3	TRBJ1-1
TGTGCCAGCAGCTTAGCTCAGGGCTACACCTTC	CASSLAQGYTF	-	-	TRBV7-6	TRBJ1-2
TGTGCCAGCAGCCTCCCGGAGTCCACAGATACGCAGTATTTT	CASSLPESTDTQYF	-	-	TRBV5-5	TRBJ2-3
TGTGCCACCAGCAGATCCGGGGAGGGGCTATACGATACGCAGTATTTT	CATSRSGEGLYDTQYF	-	TRBD2	TRBV15	TRBJ2-3
TGTGCCAGCAGACCACAGGGAAGCGCTACAGAACCAGATACGCAGTATTTT	CASRPQGSATEPDTQYF	-	-	TRBV28	TRBJ2-3
TGCAGCGTGCTATACGTGGCTAGCGGGAGTAGGGAGCAGTACTTC	CSVLYVASGSREQYF	-	TRBD2	TRBV29-1	TRBJ2-7
TGTGCCAGCAGTTACTCGATGGGCTACCAAGAGACCCAGTACTTC	CASSYSMGYQETQYF	-	-	TRBV6-6	TRBJ2-5
TGTGCCAGCAGTGAAGCGCAGTACCGGGACAGGCGGGAGTACGAGCAGTACTTC	CASSEAQYRDRREYEQYF	-	-	TRBV6-1	TRBJ2-7
TGTGCCAGCCTTAAAAGTGGACAGCCTAACGGGGAGCTGTTTTTT	CASLKSGQPNGELFF	-	-	TRBV21-1	TRBJ2-2
TGCGCCAGCAGCCTGACTCCCGACAGGGACCACGAGCAGTACTTC	CASSLTPDRDHEQYF	-	TRBD1	TRBV5-1	TRBJ2-7
TGTGCCAGCCAAGATATGGGGGCAGGCACTGAAGCTTTCTTT	CASQDMGAGTEAFF	few	-	TRBV25-1	TRBJ1-1
TGTGCCAGTACCACCCAGGTCAGCTCCTACAATGAGCAGTTCTTC	CASTTQVSSYNEQFF	-	-	TRBV19	TRBJ2-1
TGTGCCACCAGTGATACCTTAGCAGGGGATTTGCTGTTTTTT	CATSDTLAGDLLFF	-	-	TRBV24-1	TRBJ1-4
TGTGCCAGCAGTTTCGGGACAGACTACGAGCAGTACTTC	CASSFGTDYEQYF	-	TRBD1	TRBV27	TRBJ2-7
TGTGCCAGCAGCTCACTTAGCGGGAACACCGGGGAGCTGTTTTTT	CASSSLSGNTGELFF	few	-	TRBV11-2	TRBJ2-2
TGTGCCAGCAGCTCTGTAGCGGGAGCCAACTCCTACGAGCAGTACTTC	CASSSVAGANSYEQYF	-	TRBD2	TRBV13	TRBJ2-7
TGTGCCAGCAGTGGACAGGGGGCAGACTATGGCTACACCTTC	CASSGQGADYGYTF	few	TRBD1	TRBV2	TRBJ1-2
TGTGCCAGCACTTTGGAGGGGAATCCGGCTGAAGCTTTCTTT	CASTLEGNPAEAFF	-	-	TRBV9	TRBJ1-1
TGCGCCAGCAGCCAAGGCAGGGACACCCGGACTGAAGCTTTCTTT	CASSQGRDTRTEAFF	-	-	TRBV4-1	TRBJ1-1
TGTGCCAGCAGCCCCAGGGTTACCCAAGAGACCCAGTACTTC	CASSPRVTQETQYF	-	-	TRBV28	TRBJ2-5
TGCGCCAGCAGCCAAGAATACACGTACTATGGCTACACCTTC	CASSQEYTYYGYTF	-	-	TRBV4-1	TRBJ1-2
TGTGCCAGCAGTGCACAGGTGGATAACGGCTACACCTTC	CASSAQVDNGYTF	-	-	TRBV2	TRBJ1-2
TGCGCCAGCAGTGGCGGAGCCGTGGCTGAAGCTTTCTTT	CASSGGAVAEAFF	-	-	TRBV10-1	TRBJ1-1
TGTGCCAGTAGTGTCACCGGGACAGGGGGGTCAAATGAGCAGTTCTTC	CASSVTGTGGSNEQFF	-	TRBD1	TRBV19	TRBJ2-1
TGTGCCAGCAGCTCCCTAGAGGGAGCGGTCACCGGGGAGCTGTTTTTT	CASSSLEGAVTGELFF	-	-	TRBV28	TRBJ2-2
TGTGCCAGCAGCCCTCGGAGTACGACCTACAATGAGCAGTTCTTC	CASSPRSTTYNEQFF	-	-	TRBV5-6	TRBJ2-1
TGTGCCACCAGTGGTACAGGGTTTGGCTACACCTTC	CATSGTGFGYTF	-	-	TRBV24-1	TRBJ1-2
TGTGCCAGCAGCTTGCTCCAGTCCTACTATGGCTACACCTTC	CASSLLQSYYGYTF	few	-	TRBV5-6	TRBJ1-2
TGTGCCACCAGTGATTTGCCAGGCCAGCCCCAGCATTTT	CATSDLPGQPQHF	-	-	TRBV24-1	TRBJ1-5
TGTGCCAGTAGTCCCGACAGGGGGCATGGCTACACCTTC	CASSPDRGHGYTF	-	TRBD1	TRBV19	TRBJ1-2
TGTGCCAGCAGTTTCTCAGGGGAGATGCAGCCCCAGCATTTT	CASSFSGEMQPQHF	-	-	TRBV27	TRBJ1-5
TGTGCCAGCAGCCCCCTGCAGGCCTACTATGGCTACACCTTC	CASSPLQAYYGYTF	-	-	TRBV11-2	TRBJ1-2
TGTGCCAGCAGCTTAGACCAGGGGCGAGGGGAGCAGTACTTC	CASSLDQGRGEQYF	-	-	TRBV11-2	TRBJ2-7
TGCAGTGCTAGTCCCGGGATCACCGATGAAAAACTGTTTTTT	CSASPGITDEKLFF	-	-	TRBV20-1	TRBJ1-4
TGTGCCAGCAGCTCGCATTCAGGAGCGGGGGGGACCGGGGAGCTGTTTTTT	CASSSHSGAGGTGELFF	many	TRBD2	TRBV7-2	TRBJ2-2
TGCGCCAGCAGCTTAGGTTCCCTAGCGTCCTACGAGCAGTACTTC	CASSLGSLASYEQYF	once	-	TRBV5-1	TRBJ2-7
TGTGCCAGCAGCCAAGACTATCAGGGGCGGGGGGGCGGATTGGCAAAAACAGATACGCAGTATTTT	CASSQDYQGRGGGLAKTDTQYF	once	TRBD2	TRBV4-2	TRBJ2-3
TGTGCCAGCAGCCTCCCTAGCGGGGGGGCCGATGAGCAGTTCTTC	CASSLPSGGADEQFF	-	TRBD2	TRBV3-1/TRBV3-2	TRBJ2-1
TGTGCCACCAGTGATCCGACAGGGACCTACGAGCAGTACTTC	CATSDPTGTYEQYF	-	TRBD1	TRBV24-1	TRBJ2-7
TGTGCCACCAGTGACACTAACAGGTACGAGCAGTACTTC	CATSDTNRYEQYF	once	-	TRBV24-1	TRBJ2-7
TGCGCCAGCAGCCAAGCTGACACAGGGATTCACGCTGAAGCTTTCTTT	CASSQADTGIHAEAFF	-	-	TRBV4-1	TRBJ1-1
TGTGCCACCAGTGAACAGGGGGCTACAGATACGCAGTATTTT	CATSEQGATDTQYF	-	TRBD1	TRBV24-1	TRBJ2-3
TGCGCCAGCAGCCAAATGACAGGCTCCTACGAGCAGTACTTC	CASSQMTGSYEQYF	-	-	TRBV4-1	TRBJ2-7
TGTGCCAGCTCCTCCCTCGGGACAGAGAACACTGAAGCTTTCTTT	CASSSLGTENTEAFF	-	TRBD1	TRBV25-1	TRBJ1-1